The subject of this entry is one T cell receptor (beta chain). The source of the sample is a study of Ad26.COV2.S vaccination and SARS-CoV-2 variants. The sample's treatment: over 15 received Ad26.COV2.S at low or high dose, single or two shots; several received placebo; per-sample allocation not given. Vaccine and placebo recipients were sampled on day 63 after the first injection. Germline CDR1 reads SGHRS; CDR2 reads YFSETQ. The CDR3 is 14 amino acids. Deletions cut 7 bases from V and 5 bases from J, with 18 bases between. Sequencing was performed with immunoSEQ multiplex PCR; in TCRdb, only in-frame clones are kept and a portion is missing. The table has some 370,000 clones, around four fifths seen once.

The rearrangement links TRBV5-1 to TRBJ2-5, with D unresolved. The receptor was derived from a person between 18 and 59 years old who received the Ad26.COV2.S COVID-19 vaccine or a placebo. The specimen comprised peripheral blood, sampled in a trial of Ad26.COV2.S vaccine versus placebo. CDR3 nucleotides: TGCGCCAGCGCTCCGGACGCGTTGGGGGAGACCCAGTACTTC. Amino acids: CASAPDALGETQYF.